This TCR beta chain was found in a study of cytomegalovirus exposure and HLA in healthy donors. Whole-study findings and limits: HLA alleles were associated with roughly 15,000 TCR beta sequences in a later analysis at 0.05 false discovery rate. Several of the most significant clusters were apparently associated with common viral pathogens in a later analysis. Presence/absence analyses treated sequencing depth as roughly uniform across donors.

As to this clone: Antigen specificity is unknown.

The junction had 3 bases not matched to a gene; V was cut back by 1 base and J by 4 bases. This CDR3 comprises 15 residues. CDR1 LGHNA and CDR2 YNFKEQ come from the germline V gene. It was with 60 Vbeta and 13 Jbeta primers that the PCR ran. The protocol was immunoSEQ multiplex PCR, while the TCRdb copy is restricted to in-frame clones and leaves out a portion. Counted here are around 160,000 clones, approximately 77% occurring once; the ten biggest clones make up roughly 2%. The TCR originated in a man in his forties or fifties in good health and CMV-seropositive. This chain joins TRBV4-2 and TRBJ2-3; 9 bases align to TRBD1. The specimen was PBMCs. CDR3 DNA: TGTGCCAGCAGCCAAGCACAGGGGGCGGCAGATACGCAGTATTTT. This gives the protein CASSQAQGAADTQYF.